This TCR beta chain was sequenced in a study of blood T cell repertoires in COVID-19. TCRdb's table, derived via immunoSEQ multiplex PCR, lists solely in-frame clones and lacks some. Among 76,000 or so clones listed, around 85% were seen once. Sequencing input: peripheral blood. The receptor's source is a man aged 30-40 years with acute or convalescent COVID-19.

The CDR3 DNA follows: TGTGCCAGCAGCTTGGGACAGAGCTCTGGAAACACCATATATTTT. Its translation is CASSLGQSSGNTIYF. V usage is TRBV7-9 and J usage is TRBJ1-3; 7 bases agree with TRBD1. Germline CDR1 is SEHNR and CDR2 is FQNEAQ (reference sequence). V gave up 3 bases and J gave up 0 bases; unmatched junction bases: 2. This CDR3 has 15 amino acids. The full variable domain, its missing parts supplied by reference TRBV7-9 and TRBJ1-3, is DTGVSQNPRHKITKRGQNVTFRCDPISEHNRLYWYRQTLGQGPEFLTYFQNEAQLEKSRLLSDRFSAERPKGSFSTLEIQRTEQGDSAMYLCASSLGQSSGNTIYFGEGSWLTVV.